This T cell receptor beta chain is drawn from a study of response to subunit inactivated influenza vaccine. As regards this clonotype: As yet, its antigen is unknown.

A single record per CDR3 protein comes from TCRdb applying MiXCR to the RT-PCR reads. The sample includes more than 400,000 distinct CDR3 sequences, 7.2% of them seen just once. Study results and limitations: Few new T cells, the authors suggested, are recruited by each seasonal influenza vaccination.

V lost 1 base and J lost 8, with 9 bases in between. The CDR3 extends over 12 amino acids. Germline lookup yields CDR1 MGHRA and CDR2 YSYEKL. The J gene is TRBJ2-7, the V gene TRBV4-1; unclear D gene. The clonotype originates from a man aged 50 to 69 who received an inactivated influenza vaccine. The sequencing used PBMCs from blood, collected roughly 24 months after vaccination. The CDR3 DNA sequence: TGCGCCAGCAGCCAAGGTTTCCGAAAGCAGTACTTC. It codes for CASSQGFRKQYF.